A selection of T cell receptor beta chains follows, all from one sample in a study of breast tumors, draining lymph nodes, adjacent tissues. MiXCR, run by TCRdb on the multiplex PCR reads, gives a single entry per CDR3 protein. The sample comprises 160,000 or so distinct CDR3 sequences, 25% to 40% of which are singletons, and over 3.5% rests with the top ten. Specimen: axillary lymph node tissue. These receptors were collected from a female donor with breast cancer. Some clones in this sample may be carry-over from other donors' samples. Each CDR3 is given with its conserved first and last residue. The order of the fields is J gene, V gene, clone size, D gene, CDR3 protein, CDR3 DNA. A D gene is named only where the DNA matches it firmly. Expanded clones are given a class, and other clones once, few, many or no size at all.

TRBJ2-1 TRBV10-3 . . CAIRSDYSYNEQFF TGTGCCATCCGATCGGACTACTCCTACAATGAGCAGTTCTTC
TRBJ2-7 TRBV13 . . CASSLKRSPYERYF TGTGCCAGCAGCTTAAAAAGGTCCCCCTACGAGCGGTACTTC
TRBJ1-2 TRBV30 many . CAWTVGGGYGYTF TGTGCCTGGACTGTGGGGGGAGGCTATGGCTACACCTTC
TRBJ2-7 TRBV5-6 many TRBD2 CASSRPGLAGFYEQYF TGTGCCAGCAGCCGCCCCGGACTAGCGGGATTCTACGAGCAGTACTTC
TRBJ2-5 TRBV20-1 once TRBD1 CSARGGRGKQETQYF TGCAGTGCTAGAGGGGGCAGGGGGAAACAAGAGACCCAGTACTTC
TRBJ2-1 TRBV9 . . CVSSGGASSYNEQFF TGTGTCAGCAGCGGAGGGGCGAGCTCCTACAATGAGCAGTTCTTC
TRBJ1-3 TRBV10-3 . . CAINRGQENF TGTGCCATCAATCGGGGGCAGGAAAATTTT
TRBJ2-1 TRBV30 many TRBD2 CAWSLGLAESSYNEQFF TGTGCCTGGAGTTTAGGACTAGCGGAGAGCTCCTACAATGAGCAGTTCTTC
TRBJ2-7 TRBV5-6 . . CASSLPEPTYERYF TGTGCCAGCAGCTTGCCGGAACCGACCTACGAGCGGTACTTC
TRBJ2-3 TRBV6-2/TRBV6-3 many TRBD2 CASSYRGLAGDSTDTQYF TGTGCCAGCAGTTACCGGGGACTAGCGGGGGATAGCACAGATACGCAGTATTTT
TRBJ2-2 TRBV5-6 few TRBD2 CATTRLEPAGWVGELFF TGTGCCACCACCCGCTTAGAACCAGCGGGATGGGTCGGGGAGCTGTTTTTT
TRBJ1-5 TRBV20-1 many TRBD1 CSALPRTGITQPQHF TGCAGTGCTCTACCGAGGACAGGAATCACTCAGCCCCAGCATTTT
TRBJ2-3 TRBV9 many . CASSVGGADTQYF TGTGCCAGCAGCGTAGGAGGGGCAGATACGCAGTATTTT
TRBJ1-2 TRBV12-3/TRBV12-4 . . CASSLDPGLSYGYTF TGTGCCAGCAGTTTAGACCCGGGACTGAGCTATGGCTACACCTTC
TRBJ1-1 TRBV15 many TRBD1 CATSRAGQGNTEAFF TGTGCCACCAGCAGAGCAGGACAGGGGAACACTGAAGCTTTCTTT
TRBJ2-3 TRBV5-8 many . CASSFGKDTQYF TGTGCCAGCAGCTTCGGGAAAGATACGCAGTATTTT
TRBJ2-7 TRBV7-9 . TRBD1 CASSPGQGVYYEQHF TGTGCCAGCAGTCCTGGACAGGGGGTCTACTATGAGCAGCACTTC
TRBJ1-6 TRBV6-6 many TRBD1 CASSYGTGNNSPLHF TGTGCCAGCAGTTACGGGACAGGGAATAATTCACCCCTCCACTTT
TRBJ2-1 TRBV7-2 many TRBD2 CASSFSSGTYNEQFF TGTGCCAGCAGCTTCTCTAGCGGTACCTACAATGAGCAGTTCTTC
TRBJ1-6 TRBV5-1 many . CASSLKRDSGVNSPLHF TGCGCCAGCAGCTTAAAGAGGGATTCAGGGGTGAATTCACCCCTCCACTTT
TRBJ1-2 TRBV27 many . CASSLRVNYGYTF TGTGCCAGCAGTTTACGGGTTAACTATGGCTACACCTTC
TRBJ1-2 TRBV7-9 many . CASSLATESGYTF TGTGCCAGCAGCTTGGCTACAGAAAGTGGCTACACCTTC
TRBJ2-7 TRBV7-2 . TRBD2 CASGPTSGRVYEQHF TGTGCCAGCGGCCCAACTAGCGGGAGGGTCTACGAGCAGCACTTC
TRBJ2-2 TRBV6-1 many TRBD1 CASSEIPGGNTGELFF TGTGCCAGCAGTGAGATTCCAGGGGGCAACACCGGGGAGCTGTTTTTT
TRBJ1-6 TRBV6-5 . . CASSRNNSPLHF TGTGCCAGCAGCCGAAATAATTCACCCCTCCACTTT
TRBJ2-1 TRBV24-1 many . CATSDQARREQFF TGTGCCACCAGTGACCAAGCCCGGAGGGAGCAGTTCTTC
TRBJ2-7 TRBV11-2 many TRBD1 CASSPTGGNYEQYF TGTGCCAGCAGCCCCACAGGGGGCAACTACGAGCAGTACTTC
TRBJ1-1 TRBV28 . . CAGSPTGSTEAFF TGTGCCGGCAGCCCCACAGGGTCGACTGAAGCTTTCTTT
TRBJ2-7 TRBV2 many TRBD2 CASTRREGPYEQYF TGTGCCAGCACCCGGCGGGAGGGCCCCTACGAGCAGTACTTC
TRBJ2-7 TRBV20-1 many TRBD1 CSATPTGGNSQEQYF TGCAGTGCTACCCCGACAGGGGGCAATTCGCAGGAGCAGTACTTC
TRBJ1-3 TRBV9 many . CASSAQGPGNTIYF TGTGCCAGCAGCGCCCAGGGCCCTGGAAACACCATATATTTT
TRBJ1-3 TRBV12-3/TRBV12-4 many . CASRSAEGVLGGNTIYF TGTGCCAGCAGAAGTGCCGAGGGTGTTCTCGGTGGAAACACCATATATTTT
TRBJ1-2 TRBV29-1 . . CSVTNYGYTF TGCAGCGTGACTAACTATGGCTACACCTTC
TRBJ2-6 TRBV3-1 many TRBD2 CASGRTSGTSGANVLTF TGTGCCAGCGGTAGGACTAGCGGGACTTCTGGGGCCAACGTCCTGACTTTC
TRBJ2-1 TRBV6-5 many TRBD2 CASSTGTSAYNEQFF TGTGCCAGCAGCACCGGGACTAGCGCTTACAATGAGCAGTTCTTC
TRBJ1-1 TRBV19 few . CASSITGLMNTEAFF TGTGCCAGTAGTATCACAGGGCTGATGAACACTGAAGCTTTCTTT
TRBJ1-2 TRBV6-5 many . CASSPGSRYGYTF TGTGCCAGCAGCCCCGGCTCCCGCTATGGCTACACCTTC
TRBJ1-1 TRBV27 . . CASSYAGRGEAFF TGTGCCAGCAGCTATGCAGGGCGGGGTGAAGCTTTCTTT
TRBJ1-2 TRBV24-1 . . CATSDLDYGYTF TGTGCCACCAGTGATTTGGACTATGGCTACACCTTC
TRBJ2-1 TRBV9 many TRBD2 CASSVPPGRGSSYNEQFF TGTGCCAGCAGCGTCCCCCCGGGGCGGGGGAGCTCCTACAATGAGCAGTTCTTC
TRBJ1-4 TRBV7-6 . . CASSPLGLTNEKLFF TGTGCCAGCAGCCCATTGGGGCTCACTAATGAAAAACTGTTTTTT
TRBJ2-5 TRBV20-1 many . CSATRDLDKTQYF TGCAGTGCTACCCGGGACTTGGATAAGACCCAGTACTTC
TRBJ1-3 TRBV4-1 many TRBD1 CASSQEGTGFSSGNTIYF TGCGCCAGCAGCCAAGAAGGGACAGGATTCAGCTCTGGAAACACCATATATTTT
TRBJ2-7 TRBV7-3 many . CASSFFAGPYEQYF TGTGCCAGCAGCTTTTTCGCGGGGCCCTACGAGCAGTACTTC
TRBJ1-5 TRBV12-3/TRBV12-4 many . CASSARGRNQPQHF TGTGCCAGCAGTGCTAGGGGACGCAATCAGCCCCAGCATTTT
TRBJ2-2 TRBV4-1 many . CASSPPGTSNTGELFF TGCGCCAGCAGCCCTCCGGGCACCTCGAACACCGGGGAGCTGTTTTTT